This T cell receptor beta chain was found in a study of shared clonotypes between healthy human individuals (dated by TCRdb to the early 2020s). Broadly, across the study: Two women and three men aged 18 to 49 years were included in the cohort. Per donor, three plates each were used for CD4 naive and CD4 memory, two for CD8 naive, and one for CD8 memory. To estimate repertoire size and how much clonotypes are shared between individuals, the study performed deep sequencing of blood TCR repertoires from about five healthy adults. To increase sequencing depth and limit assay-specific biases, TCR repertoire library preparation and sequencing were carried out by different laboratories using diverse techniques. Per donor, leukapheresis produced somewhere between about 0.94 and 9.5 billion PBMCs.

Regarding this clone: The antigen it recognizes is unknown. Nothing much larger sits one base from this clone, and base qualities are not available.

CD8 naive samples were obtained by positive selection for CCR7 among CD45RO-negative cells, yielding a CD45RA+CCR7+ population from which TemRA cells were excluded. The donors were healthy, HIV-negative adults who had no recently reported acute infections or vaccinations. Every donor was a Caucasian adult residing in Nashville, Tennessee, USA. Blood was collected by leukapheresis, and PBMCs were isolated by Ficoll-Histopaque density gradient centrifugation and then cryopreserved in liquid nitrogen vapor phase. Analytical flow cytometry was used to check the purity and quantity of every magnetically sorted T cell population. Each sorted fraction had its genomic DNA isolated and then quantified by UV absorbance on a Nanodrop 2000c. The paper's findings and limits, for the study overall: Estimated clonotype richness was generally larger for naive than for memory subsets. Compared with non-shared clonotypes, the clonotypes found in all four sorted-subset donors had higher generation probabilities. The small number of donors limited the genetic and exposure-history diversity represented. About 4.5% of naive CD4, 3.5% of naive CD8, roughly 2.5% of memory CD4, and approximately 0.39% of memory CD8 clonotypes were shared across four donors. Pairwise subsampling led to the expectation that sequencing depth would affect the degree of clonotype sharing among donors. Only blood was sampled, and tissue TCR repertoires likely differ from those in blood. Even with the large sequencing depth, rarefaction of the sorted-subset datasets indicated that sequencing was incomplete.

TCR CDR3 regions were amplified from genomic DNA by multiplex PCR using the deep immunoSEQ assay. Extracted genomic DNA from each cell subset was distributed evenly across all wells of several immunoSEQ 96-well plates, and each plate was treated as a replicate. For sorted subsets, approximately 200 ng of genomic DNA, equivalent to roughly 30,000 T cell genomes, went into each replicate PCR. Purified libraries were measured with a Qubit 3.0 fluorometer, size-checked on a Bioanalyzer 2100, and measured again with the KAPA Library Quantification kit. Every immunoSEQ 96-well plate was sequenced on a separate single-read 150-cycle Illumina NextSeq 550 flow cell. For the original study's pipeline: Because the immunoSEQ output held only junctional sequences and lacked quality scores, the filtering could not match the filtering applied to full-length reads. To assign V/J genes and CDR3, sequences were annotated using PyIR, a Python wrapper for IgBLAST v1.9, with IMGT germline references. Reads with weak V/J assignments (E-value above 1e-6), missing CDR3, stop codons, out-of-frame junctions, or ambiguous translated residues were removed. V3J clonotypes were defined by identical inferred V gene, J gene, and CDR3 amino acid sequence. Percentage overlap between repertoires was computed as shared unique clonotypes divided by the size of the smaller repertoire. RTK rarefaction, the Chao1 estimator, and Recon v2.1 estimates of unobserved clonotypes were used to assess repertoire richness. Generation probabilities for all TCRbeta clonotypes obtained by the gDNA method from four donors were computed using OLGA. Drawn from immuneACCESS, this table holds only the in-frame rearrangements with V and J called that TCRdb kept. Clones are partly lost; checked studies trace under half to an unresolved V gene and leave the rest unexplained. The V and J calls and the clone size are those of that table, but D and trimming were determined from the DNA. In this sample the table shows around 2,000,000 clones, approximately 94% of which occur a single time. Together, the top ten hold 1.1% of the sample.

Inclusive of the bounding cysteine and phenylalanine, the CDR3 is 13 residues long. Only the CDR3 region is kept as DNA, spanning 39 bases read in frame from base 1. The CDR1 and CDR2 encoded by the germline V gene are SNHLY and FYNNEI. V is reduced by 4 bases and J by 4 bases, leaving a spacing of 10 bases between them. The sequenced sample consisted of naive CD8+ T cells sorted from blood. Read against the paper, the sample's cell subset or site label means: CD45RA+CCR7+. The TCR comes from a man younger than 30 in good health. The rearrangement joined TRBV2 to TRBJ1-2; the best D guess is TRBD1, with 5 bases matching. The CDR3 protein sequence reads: CASSGGFVYGYTF. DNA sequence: TGTGCCAGCAGTGGGGGGTTCGTCTATGGCTACACCTTC. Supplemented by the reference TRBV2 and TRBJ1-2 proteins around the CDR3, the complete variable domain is EPEVTQTPSHQVTQMGQEVILRCVPISNHLYFYWYRQILGQKVEFLVSFYNNEISEKSEIFDDQFSVERPDGSNFTLKIRSTKLEDSAMYFCASSGGFVYGYTFGSGTRLTVV.